The source of this TCR beta chain is a study of blood T cell repertoires in COVID-19. Study-wide background: Acute and convalescent COVID-19 samples came from the United States, Italy and Spain. PBMCs, B-cell-depleted T cells, or T cells were the source of the cDNA or gDNA that made up the material.

Concerning this clone: Germline and junction disagree at one end, which may indicate a read error.

CDR3 size: 9 residues. The assay was immunoSEQ multiplex PCR, and TCRdb's table has in-frame clones only and misses some. The top ten hold around 3% of the sample, which has a few hundred thousand clones, approximately 90% seen once. The chain joins TRBV23-1 to TRBJ1-1, with D unresolved. TRBV23-1 is an ORF, and what it does is uncertain. The specimen was peripheral blood. This clonotype was obtained from a woman aged 30 to 39 with active or convalescent COVID-19. CDR3 bases: TGCGCCAGTCCCGGGGATCAGCGGTTC. Translation gives CASPGDQRF.